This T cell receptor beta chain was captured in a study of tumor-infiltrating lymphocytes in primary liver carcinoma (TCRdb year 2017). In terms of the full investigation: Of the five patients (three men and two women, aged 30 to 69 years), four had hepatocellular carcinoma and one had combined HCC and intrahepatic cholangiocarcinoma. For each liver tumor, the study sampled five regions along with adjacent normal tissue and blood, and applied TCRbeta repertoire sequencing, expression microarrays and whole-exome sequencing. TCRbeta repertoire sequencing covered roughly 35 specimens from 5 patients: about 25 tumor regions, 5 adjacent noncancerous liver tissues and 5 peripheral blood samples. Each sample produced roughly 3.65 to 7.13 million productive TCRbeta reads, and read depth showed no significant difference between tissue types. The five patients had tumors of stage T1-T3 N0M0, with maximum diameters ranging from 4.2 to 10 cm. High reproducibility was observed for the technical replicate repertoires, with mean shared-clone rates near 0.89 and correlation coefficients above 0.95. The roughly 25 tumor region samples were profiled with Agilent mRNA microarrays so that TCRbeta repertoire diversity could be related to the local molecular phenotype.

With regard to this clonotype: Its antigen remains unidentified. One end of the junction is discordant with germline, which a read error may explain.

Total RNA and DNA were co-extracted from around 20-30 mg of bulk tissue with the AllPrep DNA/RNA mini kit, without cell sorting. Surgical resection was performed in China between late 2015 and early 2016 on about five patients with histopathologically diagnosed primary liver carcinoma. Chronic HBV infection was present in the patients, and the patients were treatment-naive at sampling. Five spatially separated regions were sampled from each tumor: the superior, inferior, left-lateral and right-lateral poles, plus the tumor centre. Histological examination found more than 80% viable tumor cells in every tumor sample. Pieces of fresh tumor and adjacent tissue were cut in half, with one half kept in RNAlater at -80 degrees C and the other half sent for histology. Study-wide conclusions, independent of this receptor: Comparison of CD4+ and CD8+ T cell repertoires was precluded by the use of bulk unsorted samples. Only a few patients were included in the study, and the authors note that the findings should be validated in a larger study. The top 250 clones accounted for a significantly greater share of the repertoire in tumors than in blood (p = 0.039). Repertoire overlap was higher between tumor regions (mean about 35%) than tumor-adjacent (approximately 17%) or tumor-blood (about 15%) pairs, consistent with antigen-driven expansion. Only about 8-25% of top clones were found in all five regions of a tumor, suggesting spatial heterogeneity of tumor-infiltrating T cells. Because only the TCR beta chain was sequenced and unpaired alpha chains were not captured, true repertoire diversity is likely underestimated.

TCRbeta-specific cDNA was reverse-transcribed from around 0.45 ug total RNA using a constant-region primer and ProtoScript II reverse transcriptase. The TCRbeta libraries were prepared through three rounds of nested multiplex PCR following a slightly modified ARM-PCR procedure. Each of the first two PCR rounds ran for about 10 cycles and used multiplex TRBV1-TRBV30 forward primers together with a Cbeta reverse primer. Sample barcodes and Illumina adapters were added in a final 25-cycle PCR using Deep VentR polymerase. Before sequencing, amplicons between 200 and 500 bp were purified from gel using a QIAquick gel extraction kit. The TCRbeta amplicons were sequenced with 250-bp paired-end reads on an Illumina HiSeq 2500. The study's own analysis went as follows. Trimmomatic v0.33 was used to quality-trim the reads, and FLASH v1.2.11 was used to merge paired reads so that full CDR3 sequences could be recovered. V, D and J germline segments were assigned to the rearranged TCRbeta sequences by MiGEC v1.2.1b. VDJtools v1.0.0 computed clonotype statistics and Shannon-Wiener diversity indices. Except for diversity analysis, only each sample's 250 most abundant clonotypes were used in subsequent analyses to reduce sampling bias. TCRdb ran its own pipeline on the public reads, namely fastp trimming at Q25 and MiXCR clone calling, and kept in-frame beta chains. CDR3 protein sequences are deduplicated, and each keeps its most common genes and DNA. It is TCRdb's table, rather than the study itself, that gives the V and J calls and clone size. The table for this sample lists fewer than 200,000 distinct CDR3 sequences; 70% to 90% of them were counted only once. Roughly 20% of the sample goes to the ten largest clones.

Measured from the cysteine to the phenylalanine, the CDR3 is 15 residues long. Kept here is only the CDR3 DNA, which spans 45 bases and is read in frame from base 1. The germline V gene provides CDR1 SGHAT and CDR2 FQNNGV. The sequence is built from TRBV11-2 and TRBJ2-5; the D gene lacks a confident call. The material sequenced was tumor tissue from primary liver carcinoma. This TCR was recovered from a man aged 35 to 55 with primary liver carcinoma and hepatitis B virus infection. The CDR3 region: CASIPVVLVPETHYF. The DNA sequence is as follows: TGTGCCAGCATCCCCGTCGTGCTAGTCCCAGAGACCCATTACTTC.